The 27 T cell receptor beta chains in this list originate from one sample, sequenced in a study of OX40 agonist ivuxolimab in advanced cancers. The assay was immunoSEQ multiplex PCR, and TCRdb's table has in-frame clones only and misses some. The data show around 76,000 clones, roughly 84% seen once. The sample here was CD4+ or CD8+ T cells sorted from blood, taken in a trial of the OX40 agonist ivuxolimab. These receptor sequences come from an adult with an advanced solid tumor such as melanoma, head and neck, liver or kidney cancer.

The chain uses TRBV6-4 and TRBJ2-3; 7 bases are shared with TRBD1. CDR1 is MRHNA, CDR2 SNTAGT, per germline. This CDR3 has 15 amino acids. The J segment lost 1 base and the V segment lost 0 bases, leaving 1 base of the junction unmatched. In DNA, the CDR3 is TGTGCCAGCAGTGACTCAGGACAGGGCACAGATACGCAGTATTTT. Its translation: CASSDSGQGTDTQYF.

The chain is built from TRBV6-5 and TRBJ2-7; perhaps D is TRBD1 or TRBD2 (6 bases each). Germline CDR1 MNHEY, CDR2 SVGAGI. This CDR3 is 13 amino acids long. V lost 5 bases, J lost 2 bases, and 10 bases lay in between. The CDR3 is CASSKGGTYEQYF. The CDR3 DNA reads as TGTGCCAGCAGTAAGGGGGGAACCTACGAGCAGTACTTC.

CDR3 nucleotides: TGTGCCAGCAGTGAAGGGCCGCCTAATAGCAATCAGCCCCAGCATTTT. Translating gives CASSEGPPNSNQPQHF. The chain recombines TRBV2 with TRBJ1-5; D not certain. Germline CDR1 and CDR2: SNHLY and FYNNEI. V lost 1 base and J 0 bases, leaving 10 bases between the germline ends. The CDR3 has 16 residues.

This sequence joins TRBV23-1 and TRBJ2-1; 7 bases are shared with TRBD2. TRBV23-1 is annotated as an ORF whose role is uncertain. The CDR3 runs 12 residues. V lost 0 bases to trimming and J lost 14 bases; unmatched junction nucleotides: 4. CDR3 nucleotides: TGCGCCAGCAGTCAATCGTTGGGAGGGGAGTTCTTC. Encoded protein: CASSQSLGGEFF.

This clone has just one count. The V and J genes are TRBV5-6 and TRBJ2-7; tentatively, D is TRBD2 (6 bases). The V gene lost 3 bases and the J gene lost 6 bases, with 10 bases spanning the gap. Germline CDR1 and CDR2: SGHDT and YYEEEE. CDR3 length equals 12 residues. CDR3 sequence: CASSYTGLEQYF. The DNA for the CDR3 is TGTGCCAGCAGCTATACGGGACTCGAGCAGTACTTC.

The genes are TRBV7-2 and TRBJ2-1; TRBD2 matches 7 bases. The CDR3 contains 16 residues. Germline V gives CDR1 SGHTA, CDR2 FQGNSA. The trim removed 4 bases at V and 4 bases at J, leaving 10 bases unmatched. CDR3: CASSSSGTTDYNEQFF. In nucleotides, the CDR3 is TGTGCCAGCAGCTCGTCCGGGACTACCGATTACAATGAGCAGTTCTTC.

This chain links TRBV9 with TRBJ1-2, with D perhaps TRBD1 (5 bases). V shed 7 bases and J shed 8 bases, with 18 bases lying between them. CDR1 and CDR2 from the germline V gene are SGDLS and YYNGEE. This CDR3 spans 13 amino acids. CDR3 loop: CASRGEARGGYTF. CDR3 coding DNA: TGTGCCAGCCGGGGAGAGGCCCGGGGCGGCTACACCTTC.

The chain recombines TRBV7-2 with TRBJ2-5; 7 bases are a match to TRBD2. The CDR3 is 16 residues long. V lost 5 bases, J lost 3 bases, and 12 bases stayed unmatched. In germline, CDR1 is SGHTA, CDR2 FQGNSA. The CDR3 spells CASSQLGLVVEETQYF. CDR3 nucleotide sequence: TGTGCCAGCAGCCAACTAGGACTAGTGGTGGAAGAGACCCAGTACTTC. The entire variable domain, with the rest obtained from reference TRBV7-2 and TRBJ2-5, is as follows: GAGVSQSPSNKVTEKGKDVELRCDPISGHTALYWYRQSLGQGLEFLIYFQGNSAPDKSGLPSDRFSAERTGGSVSTLTIQRTQQEDSAVYLCASSQLGLVVEETQYFGPGTRLLVL.

J is TRBJ2-7 and V is TRBV7-8; D could derive from TRBD1 or TRBD2 (5 bases each). Germline CDR1 and CDR2: SGHVS and FQNEAQ. Trimming cost V 4 bases and J 4 bases, with 17 bases left between them. There are 15 residues in the CDR3. DNA for the CDR3: TGTGCCAGCAGCTCTGGCGCTGGGACCGCATACGAGCAGTACTTC. Amino acids: CASSSGAGTAYEQYF.

The rearrangement uses TRBV11-3 and TRBJ2-1, with D tentatively TRBD2 (6 bases). The CDR3 contains 16 residues. Germline V gene data show CDR1 as SGHNT and CDR2 as YENEEA. V was shortened by 5 bases and J by 0 bases, with 14 bases between the two germline ends. CDR3 sequence: CASSPTDGSSYNEQFF. The CDR3 region has the DNA TGTGCCAGCAGCCCCACGGACGGGAGCTCCTACAATGAGCAGTTCTTC.

The table lists this clone with a few counts. The rearrangement uses TRBV2 and TRBJ2-7; TRBD2 agrees at 8 bases. The CDR3 extends over 13 amino acids. Germline CDR1 reads SNHLY; CDR2 reads FYNNEI. The trim removed 4 bases at V and 2 bases at J, leaving 1 base unmatched. The CDR3 loop is CASSGLAPYEQYF. CDR3 DNA: TGTGCCAGCAGTGGACTAGCGCCCTACGAGCAGTACTTC. The full variable domain, completed using reference TRBV2 and TRBJ2-7, is EPEVTQTPSHQVTQMGQEVILRCVPISNHLYFYWYRQILGQKVEFLVSFYNNEISEKSEIFDDQFSVERPDGSNFTLKIRSTKLEDSAMYFCASSGLAPYEQYFGPGTRLTVT.

The rearrangement links TRBV6-6 to TRBJ1-2; TRBD1 is a possible D gene (6 bases). Between the trimmed V and J ends, which lost 6 bases and 4 bases, there was a span of 15 bases. Germline V lookup: CDR1 MNHNY, CDR2 SVGAGI (reference sequence). The CDR3 length is 14 residues. The CDR3 nucleotides are TGTGCCAGCAGGCTCGGGCAGGGGATCTATGGCTACACCTTC. It encodes CASRLGQGIYGYTF.

This chain links TRBV11-2 with TRBJ1-4, with 7 bases lining up with TRBD1. The CDR3 length is 14 residues. Germline V gene sequence: CDR1 SGHAT, CDR2 FQNNGV. Trimming took 5 bases from V and 7 from J; bases not matched to a gene: 7. CDR3 nucleotide sequence: TGTGCCAGCAGCCCGGGACAGTGGGGTGAAAAACTGTTTTTT. Residues: CASSPGQWGEKLFF.

V gene TRBV4-1 combines with J gene TRBJ2-7; 10 bases line up with TRBD2. With 4 bases clipped from V and 2 bases from J, the junction kept 11 bases outside the gene matches. Germline V gene lookup returns CDR1 MGHRA and CDR2 YSYEKL. The CDR3 spans 17 residues. The CDR3 reads CASSLIAGGAQTYEQYF. DNA for the CDR3: TGCGCCAGCAGCCTAATAGCGGGGGGAGCCCAAACCTACGAGCAGTACTTC.

This rearrangement joins TRBV19 to TRBJ1-2; tentatively, D is TRBD1 (5 bases). Germline V gives CDR1 LNHDA, CDR2 SQIVND (reference sequence). Trimming cost V 7 bases and J 2 bases, with 14 bases left between them. This CDR3 is built from 14 residues. The CDR3 loop reads CASTEAGANYGYTF. DNA of the CDR3: TGTGCCAGTACCGAGGCCGGGGCCAACTATGGCTACACCTTC.

The chain is built from TRBV9 and TRBJ1-2; D is ambiguous. The germline V and J ends were trimmed by 0 bases and 7 bases, with 7 bases remaining between them. CDR1 and CDR2 from the germline V gene are SGDLS and YYNGEE. The CDR3 loop spans 12 amino acids. The CDR3 region is CASSVEGLGYTF. The DNA for the CDR3 is TGTGCCAGCAGCGTAGAAGGGCTTGGCTACACCTTC.

The chain combines TRBV27 with TRBJ2-4; D call uncertain. V dropped 5 bases and J dropped 1 base, with 6 bases sitting between them. The CDR3 totals 13 residues. CDR1 is MNHEY, CDR2 SMNVEV, per germline (reference sequence). Here the CDR3 DNA reads TGTGCCAGCAGTCCCCACGCCAAAAACATTCAGTACTTC. Translation gives CASSPHAKNIQYF.

In its sample, this clone was seen once. V is TRBV6-5 and J is TRBJ2-7; D is uncertain. This CDR3 is 15 amino acids long. V gave up 2 bases and J gave up 2 bases, with 13 bases separating them. CDR1 and CDR2 (germline): MNHEY, SVGAGI. The CDR3 DNA follows: TGTGCCAGCAGTTACGTTGACGGGCGCGCCTACGAGCAGTACTTC. It encodes CASSYVDGRAYEQYF.

This chain joins TRBV16 and TRBJ1-1; D is possibly TRBD1 (5 bases). V was shortened by 4 bases and J by 0 bases, with 9 bases between the two germline ends. The CDR3 extends over 14 amino acids. CDR1 and CDR2 from the germline V gene are KGHSY and FQNENV. CDR3 protein: CASSRRTLNTEAFF. DNA for the CDR3: TGTGCCAGCAGCCGGAGGACATTGAACACTGAAGCTTTCTTT. Complete variable domain (other parts from reference TRBV16 and TRBJ1-1): GEEVAQTPKHLVRGEGQKAKLYCAPIKGHSYVFWYQQVLKNEFKFLISFQNENVFDETGMPKERFSAKCLPNSPCSLEIQATKLEDSAVYFCASSRRTLNTEAFFGQGTRLTVV.

The rearrangement links TRBV2 to TRBJ2-7; D unresolved. CDR1 and CDR2 (germline): SNHLY, FYNNEI. CDR3 length: 11 residues. With 3 bases removed from V and 7 bases from J, the gap between germline ends came to 7 bases. CDR3 DNA: TGTGCCAGCAGTGACTTGTGGGAGCAGTACTTC. Translation: CASSDLWEQYF.

This clone was seen a single time. This chain joins TRBV5-6 and TRBJ1-4; unclear D gene. The germline V gene has CDR1 SGHDT and CDR2 YYEEEE. V dropped 2 bases and J dropped 7 bases, with 9 bases sitting between them. The CDR3 runs to 13 residues. This chain's CDR3 is CASSFSVTEKLFF. The DNA for the CDR3 is TGTGCCAGCAGCTTTTCAGTTACTGAAAAACTGTTTTTT.

V and J are TRBV14 and TRBJ2-2; D gene ambiguous. Germline lookup yields CDR1 SGHDN and CDR2 FVKESK. The CDR3 extends over 13 amino acids. Trimming removed 1 base from V and 4 bases from J, with 4 bases in between. Here the CDR3 reads CASSQVGTGELFF. The CDR3 region has the DNA TGTGCCAGCAGCCAAGTCGGCACCGGGGAGCTGTTTTTT. The entire variable domain, with the rest obtained from reference TRBV14 and TRBJ2-2, is as follows: EAGVTQFPSHSVIEKGQTVTLRCDPISGHDNLYWYRRVMGKEIKFLLHFVKESKQDESGMPNNRFLAERTGGTYSTLKVQPAELEDSGVYFCASSQVGTGELFFGEGSRLTVL.

The chain combines TRBV7-6 with TRBJ1-1, with D tentatively TRBD1 (5 bases). V was pared by 1 base and J by 5 bases, with 14 bases between. Germline CDR1 and CDR2: SGHVS and FNYEAQ. The CDR3 contains 15 residues. The CDR3: CASSLEAGRSTEAFF. The CDR3 DNA sequence: TGTGCCAGCAGCTTAGAGGCAGGGAGGTCGACTGAAGCTTTCTTT.

V gene TRBV2 combines with J gene TRBJ2-7; tentative D call: TRBD2 (6 bases). The germline V gene encodes CDR1 SNHLY and CDR2 FYNNEI. The CDR3 totals 16 residues. The V gene lost 6 bases and the J gene lost 5 bases, with 23 bases spanning the gap. Here the CDR3 reads CASSRAGSGLTDEQYF. CDR3 in DNA: TGTGCCAGCAGCCGGGCAGGGAGCGGGCTAACGGACGAGCAGTACTTC.

The gene calls are TRBV11-2 and TRBJ1-6, with D perhaps TRBD1 (6 bases). Germline loops: CDR1 SGHAT, CDR2 FQNNGV. Deletions cut 3 bases from V and 6 bases from J, with 9 bases between. The CDR3 consists of 14 residues. CDR3 coding DNA: TGTGCCAGCAGCTTGTCAGGGGCTAATTCACCCCTCCACTTT. Translating gives CASSLSGANSPLHF.

The rearrangement joins TRBV6-5 to TRBJ1-1, with D unclear. The CDR3 covers 12 residues. Trimming took 6 bases from V and 7 from J, leaving 12 bases between them. Germline V lookup: CDR1 MNHEY, CDR2 SVGAGI. CDR3 protein: CASSRGRNEAFF. The DNA of the CDR3 is TGTGCCAGCAGCCGCGGCAGGAATGAAGCTTTCTTT.

A remark on this clone: The junction differs from germline at one of its ends, possibly a read error. The chain couples TRBV5-1 to TRBJ2-7; D is unresolved. Per germline, CDR1 SGHRS and CDR2 YFSETQ. The CDR3 is made up of 12 amino acids. CDR3 nucleotides: TGCGCCAGCAGCTTAGGCTCCCACGAGCAGTACTTC. It codes for CASSLGSHEQYF.